This TCR beta chain was sequenced in a study of PD-L1 blockade in urothelial cancer. Profiled with immunoSEQ multiplex PCR; TCRdb holds only in-frame clones, not every one. The repertoire has about 87,000 clones, 80% to 85% of them found once; the top ten carry approximately 2.1%. The V end lost 6 bases, the J end lost 2 bases, and 11 bases lay between the germline ends. CDR1 and CDR2 (germline): KGHSH, LQKENI. The CDR3 is 13 amino acids. The time point here: pretreatment peripheral blood. This TCR derives from a man aged 55 to 70 with urothelial cancer. V is TRBV18 and J is TRBJ2-7; tentative D call: TRBD2 (6 bases). The material sequenced was PBMCs, taken around atezolizumab (anti-PD-L1) treatment. The CDR3 DNA is TGTGCCAGCTCCCTCGGAGGGCCCTACGAGCAGTACTTC. This encodes CASSLGGPYEQYF.